Below, one T cell receptor (beta chain) is given with its context. What it binds is not known. The data were taken from a study of vaccination and CD4 T cells after COVID-19. Treatment specified: roughly 10-day PBMC culture with coronavirus spike peptide pools or control peptides (ViraFEST assay). Before Alpha, Beta and Delta appeared in the US, convalescents tested positive (March–December 2020). An Oncomine TCR Beta short-read assay was used to sequence the DNA from cultured CD4+ T cells. TCRdb reanalysed the PCR reads using MiXCR and keeps one entry per CDR3 protein. The data hold more than 15,000 distinct CDR3 sequences, with over 30% observed a single time. The CDR3 has 15 residues. Germline V gene data show CDR1 as SGHTA and CDR2 as FQGNSA. The V gene end was trimmed by 5 bases and the J gene end by 4 bases; junction bases not matched to a gene: 5.

The sample was CD4+ T cells from blood, cultured in vitro. The clonotype was recovered from a human donor who had recovered from COVID-19. This chain uses TRBV7-2 with TRBJ1-5, with TRBD1 identical over 10 bases. CDR3: CASSRQGARNQPQHF. CDR3 coding DNA: TGTGCCAGCAGCCGACAGGGGGCGCGTAATCAGCCCCAGCATTTT.